This T cell receptor (beta chain) comes out of a study of cytomegalovirus exposure and HLA in healthy donors. Trimming left V 5 bases short and J 4 bases short, with 23 bases between. The CDR3 contains 17 residues. Germline CDR1 reads SEHNR; CDR2 reads FQNEAQ (reference sequence). The donors formed part of the approximately 120-subject validation cohort, distinct from the roughly 620-subject first cohort. About this clone: Its antigen is as yet unknown.

Produced via immunoSEQ multiplex PCR; TCRdb's table is partial and in-frame only. The sample yields about 180,000 clones, approximately 86% seen once. Points from the study as a whole: Through in vitro validation, a few CMV-associated chains were shown to be specific for CMV antigens. Despite most TCR sequences being rare, some public TCRs occurred in many donors.

V and J are TRBV7-9 and TRBJ1-2, with D tentatively TRBD1 (6 bases). This TCR was sampled from a man in his late teens or twenties in good health and CMV-seropositive. The specimen was PBMCs. The CDR3 is CASSVRITGIGGYGYTF. The CDR3 DNA sequence: TGTGCCAGCAGCGTCCGTATAACAGGGATTGGAGGCTATGGCTACACCTTC.